The 28 T cell receptor beta chains given below trace back to one sample, sequenced in a study of CD8+ T cells in alopecia areata. Reverse transcription of extracted RNA yielded cDNA, which provided the sequencing template. The assay was immunoSEQ multiplex PCR, and TCRdb's table has in-frame clones only and misses some. The sample yields 10,000 or so clones, approximately 59% seen once. Peripheral blood and lesional scalp punch biopsies were taken from alopecia areata patients. The sequenced sample was skin, obtained at week 0. Receptors were obtained from a human donor with alopecia areata.

This clone was detected a few times. This chain connects TRBV10-3 to TRBJ2-7, with TRBD1 matching over 7 bases. Germline V CDR1 and CDR2: ENHRY, SYGVKD. This CDR3 has 14 amino acids. Trimming took 6 bases from V and 2 from J; bases not matched to a gene: 7. The CDR3 sequence is CAIRTHRGTYEQYF. The CDR3 nucleotides are TGTGCCATCAGGACCCACAGGGGAACCTACGAGCAGTACTTC.

The rearrangement uses TRBV9 and TRBJ2-6, with no clear D. V was pared by 5 bases and J by 2 bases, with 11 bases between. There are 15 residues in the CDR3. Germline V lookup: CDR1 SGDLS, CDR2 YYNGEE. CDR3 nucleotide sequence: TGTGCCAGCAGAGCAGGTATTACTGGGGCCAACGTCCTGACTTTC. It codes for CASRAGITGANVLTF.

The chain has TRBV6-6 and TRBJ2-5, with D possibly TRBD1 on 6 matching bases. The DNA end favors TRBJ2-7, so the J call may be wrong. Germline CDR1 and CDR2: MNHNY and SVGAGI (reference sequence). The CDR3 contains 13 residues. In DNA, the CDR3 is TGTGCCAGCACCTCAACAGGGACCTACGAGCAGTACTTC. Translated, it gives CASTSTGTYEQYF.

The chain couples TRBV6-1 to TRBJ1-2, with D perhaps matching TRBD1 (6 bases). Trimming took off 7 bases at V and 2 bases at J, with 14 bases between the two ends. Looked up from germline, CDR1 is MNHNS and CDR2 is SASEGT. The CDR3 has 14 amino acids. CDR3 in amino acids: CASTLGQTNYGYTF. The DNA of the CDR3 is TGTGCCAGCACCTTGGGACAAACGAACTATGGCTACACCTTC.

V usage is TRBV6-1 and J usage is TRBJ2-1; maybe TRBD2 (6 bases). V lost 1 base, J lost 5 bases, and 21 bases lay in between. Germline V gives CDR1 MNHNS, CDR2 SASEGT. CDR3 length: 18 amino acids. In DNA, the CDR3 is TGTGCCAGCAGTGAAGTATACGGGGGTCCGAATTTCGACAATGAGCAGTTCTTC. Its protein is CASSEVYGGPNFDNEQFF.

The J gene is TRBJ1-3, the V gene TRBV27; D is uncertain. From germline, CDR1 is MNHEY and CDR2 SMNVEV (reference sequence). The ends were cut back, 6 bases at V and 2 bases at J, with 11 bases in the middle. The CDR3 runs to 14 residues. The CDR3 DNA reads as TGTGCCAGCAGACTATCCGGGACTGGAAACACCATATATTTT. Translation: CASRLSGTGNTIYF.

The J gene is TRBJ1-2, the V gene TRBV4-1, with D possibly being TRBD1 (5 bases). Trimming removed 0 bases from V and 4 bases from J, with 12 bases in between. CDR1 is MGHRA, CDR2 YSYEKL, per germline. The CDR3 extends over 15 amino acids. DNA for the CDR3: TGCGCCAGCAGCCAAGATGGAGGGGCCTCCTATGGCTACACCTTC. Protein: CASSQDGGASYGYTF.

V usage is TRBV5-4 and J usage is TRBJ2-2; D not resolved. This CDR3 comprises 15 residues. Per germline, CDR1 SGHNT and CDR2 YYREEE (reference sequence). The V gene lost 3 bases and the J gene lost 4 bases, with 13 bases spanning the gap. CDR3 sequence: CASSSGSSGTGELFF. Written as DNA, the CDR3 is TGTGCCAGCAGCTCCGGGTCTTCGGGCACCGGGGAGCTGTTTTTT.

The chain joins TRBV7-9 to TRBJ2-1; D uncertain. Trimming removed 1 base from V and 7 bases from J, with 5 bases in between. Germline V gene lookup returns CDR1 SEHNR and CDR2 FQNEAQ (reference sequence). This CDR3 contains 12 residues. The CDR3 sequence is CASSLGQNEQFF. The CDR3 DNA reads TGTGCCAGCAGCTTAGGACAAAATGAGCAGTTCTTC.

In this sample, this clone turned up once. The V call is TRBV29-1, the J call TRBJ2-7; D unresolved. CDR1 is SQVTM and CDR2 is ANQGSEA in the germline V gene. The CDR3 has 13 residues. Trimming stripped 1 base from V and 0 bases from J, with 7 bases between. The CDR3 spells CSVEVDLSYEQYF. The CDR3 coding sequence is TGCAGCGTTGAAGTTGACCTCTCCTACGAGCAGTACTTC.

This clone was detected only once. The rearrangement joins TRBV6-5 to TRBJ2-7; a possible D gene is TRBD2 (6 bases). Trimming stripped 4 bases from V and 12 bases from J, with 19 bases between. The CDR3 extends over 13 amino acids. In germline, CDR1 is MNHEY, CDR2 SVGAGI. The CDR3 is CASSSLSSGRLYF. CDR3 bases: TGTGCCAGCAGTTCCCTCTCCTCAGGGAGGCTGTACTTC.

This chain links TRBV10-1 with TRBJ1-2, with TRBD1 matching over 8 bases. V lost 5 bases and J lost 5; bases outside the gene matches: 4. Germline V gene lookup returns CDR1 WNHNN and CDR2 SYGVQD (reference sequence). This CDR3 has 13 amino acids. The CDR3 spells CASSPDRAYGYTF. The DNA for the CDR3 is TGCGCCAGCAGTCCGGACAGGGCTTATGGCTACACCTTC.

This sequence joins TRBV5-4 and TRBJ2-2, with D perhaps TRBD1 or TRBD2 (5 bases each). V was clipped by 2 bases and J by 2 bases, with 13 bases between them. The CDR3 sequence is 16 residues long. Germline values: CDR1 SGHNT, CDR2 YYREEE (reference sequence). CDR3 sequence: CASSLPSGRNTGELFF. CDR3 sequence (DNA): TGTGCCAGCAGCTTACCGTCGGGGCGAAACACCGGGGAGCTGTTTTTT. The full variable domain, its missing parts supplied by reference TRBV5-4 and TRBJ2-2, is ETGVTQSPTHLIKTRGQQVTLRCSSQSGHNTVSWYQQALGQGPQFIFQYYREEENGRGNFPPRFSGLQFPNYSSELNVNALELDDSALYLCASSLPSGRNTGELFFGEGSRLTVL.

V gene TRBV5-1 combines with J gene TRBJ2-1; D is unclear. CDR1 is SGHRS and CDR2 is YFSETQ in the germline V gene. The CDR3 spans 14 residues. The ends were cut back, 0 bases at V and 6 bases at J, with 10 bases in the middle. The CDR3 protein is CASSLERNVNEQFF. For the CDR3, the DNA is TGCGCCAGCAGCTTGGAAAGGAATGTCAATGAGCAGTTCTTC. Variable domain in full (rest from reference TRBV5-1 and TRBJ2-1): KAGVTQTPRYLIKTRGQQVTLSCSPISGHRSVSWYQQTPGQGLQFLFEYFSETQRNKGNFPGRFSGRQFSNSRSEMNVSTLELGDSALYLCASSLERNVNEQFFGPGTRLTVL.

In DNA, the CDR3 is TGTGCCTGGAAGACTAGCGGGAGGGCCTTGGCCGGGGAGCTGTTTTTT. This translates into CAWKTSGRALAGELFF. The chain combines TRBV30 with TRBJ2-2; 14 bases are shared with TRBD2. The CDR3 has 16 amino acids. CDR1 GTSNPN and CDR2 SVGIG come from the germline V gene (reference sequence). V lost 4 bases to trimming and J lost 6 bases; unmatched junction nucleotides: 7.

The rearrangement joins TRBV7-9 to TRBJ2-6; D is perhaps TRBD1 (5 bases). V was trimmed by 4 bases and J by 0 bases, leaving 19 bases between them. CDR1 is SEHNR and CDR2 is FQNEAQ in the germline V gene (reference sequence). The CDR3 runs 19 residues. The CDR3 reads CASSSFGSRVNSGANVLTF. For the CDR3, the DNA is TGTGCCAGCAGCTCCTTCGGGTCCAGGGTCAACTCTGGGGCCAACGTCCTGACTTTC.

V usage is TRBV19 and J usage is TRBJ2-1; D might be TRBD1 or TRBD2, each matching 5 bases. Between the trimmed V and J ends, which lost 6 bases and 0 bases, there was a span of 21 bases. Looked up from germline, CDR1 is LNHDA and CDR2 is SQIVND (reference sequence). The CDR3 covers 18 residues. CDR3 DNA sequence: TGTGCCAGTAGCTTCGGGACCCGGTGGGGTGGCTCCTACAATGAGCAGTTCTTC. Its protein product is CASSFGTRWGGSYNEQFF.

The chain carries TRBV6-1 and TRBJ2-3; perhaps TRBD1 as D (6 bases). The CDR3 sequence is 17 residues long. The ends were cut back, 3 bases at V and 4 bases at J, with 20 bases in the middle. Looked up from germline, CDR1 is MNHNS and CDR2 is SASEGT. CDR3 sequence (DNA): TGTGCCAGCAGTGATGGAGACAGGCACTTTCCACCAGATACGCAGTATTTT. Its translation: CASSDGDRHFPPDTQYF.

The chain employs TRBV27 and TRBJ1-1; TRBD1 matches 10 bases. V lost 5 bases to trimming and J lost 6 bases; unmatched junction nucleotides: 12. Germline assignment: CDR1 MNHEY and CDR2 SMNVEV (reference sequence). The CDR3 consists of 16 residues. In DNA, the CDR3 is TGTGCCAGCAGTCGGCCGGGACAGGGGAGTGAGGCTGAAGCTTTCTTT. It specifies CASSRPGQGSEAEAFF.

The genes are TRBV6-5 and TRBJ1-1, with TRBD1 identical over 8 bases. This CDR3 has 14 residues. Germline lookup yields CDR1 MNHEY and CDR2 SVGAGI. J gave up 1 base and V 5 bases, and 3 bases lay outside the gene matches. DNA for the CDR3: TGTGCCAGCAGTACCGACAGGGGGAACACTGAAGCTTTCTTT. Translated, it gives CASSTDRGNTEAFF.

The V gene is TRBV19, the J gene TRBJ2-6, with 9 positions matching TRBD1. V lost 6 bases, J lost 0 bases, and 0 bases stayed unmatched. Per the germline V gene, CDR1 is LNHDA and CDR2 is SQIVND (reference sequence). CDR3 length: 15 residues. The CDR3 region is CASRTGGSGANVLTF. CDR3 DNA sequence: TGTGCCAGTAGGACAGGGGGCTCTGGGGCCAACGTCCTGACTTTC.

V usage is TRBV6-5 and J usage is TRBJ1-2, with 8 positions matching TRBD1. Germline V gene data show CDR1 as MNHEY and CDR2 as SVGAGI. The J segment lost 6 bases and the V segment lost 5 bases, leaving 2 bases of the junction unmatched. This CDR3 is 12 amino acids long. CDR3: CASSKTGDGYTF. The CDR3, as DNA: TGTGCCAGCAGTAAGACAGGGGATGGCTACACCTTC.

This clone was recorded a few times. The chain has TRBV7-9 and TRBJ2-2, with unresolved D. The V gene's germline CDR1 is SEHNR and CDR2 FQNEAQ (reference sequence). V was cut by 0 bases and J by 5 bases, with 10 bases left in between. There are 15 residues in the CDR3. CDR3 in amino acids: CASSLARVGTGELFF. In DNA, the CDR3 is TGTGCCAGCAGCTTAGCTCGTGTCGGGACCGGGGAGCTGTTTTTT.

This clone showed up just a few times. One junction end does not reproduce the germline sequence, and a read error may be involved. Distinct nucleotide sequences in the sample also encode this CDR3. The genes are TRBV4-1 and TRBJ2-7; TRBD2 agrees at 10 bases. Per germline, CDR1 MGHRA and CDR2 YSYEKL. The length of the CDR3 is 16 residues. The CDR3 sequence: CASSQDWLAGVYEQYF. For the CDR3, the DNA is TGTGCCAGCAGCCAAGATTGGCTAGCGGGAGTTTACGAGCAGTACTTC.

The chain carries TRBV7-3 and TRBJ1-1; D remains unclear. CDR1 is SGHTA and CDR2 is FQGTGA in the germline V gene. CDR3 length: 14 amino acids. V was cut by 2 bases and J by 1 base, with 8 bases left in between. CDR3 sequence reads: CASSLAIKNTEAFF. DNA of the CDR3: TGTGCCAGCAGCTTAGCGATAAAGAACACTGAAGCTTTCTTT.

On this clone: One end of the junction is discordant with germline, which a read error may explain. The rearrangement joins TRBV9 to TRBJ2-7; possibly TRBD2 for D (5 bases). The germline V gene encodes CDR1 SGDLS and CDR2 YYNGEE. The CDR3 sequence is 15 residues long. The CDR3 reads CASSDRAGPSYERYF. CDR3 sequence (DNA): TGTGCCAGCAGCGACCGGGCGGGCCCCTCCTACGAGCGGTACTTC.

This clone showed up just once. The genes are TRBV9 and TRBJ2-7, with a tentative D call TRBD1 (6 bases). The CDR3 has 15 residues. Trimming shortened V by 1 base and J by 7 bases, and 18 bases separated the two germline ends. Germline loops: CDR1 SGDLS, CDR2 YYNGEE. The chain's CDR3 is CASSVRDTGYEEQYF. For the CDR3, the DNA is TGTGCCAGCAGCGTACGGGACACCGGGTATGAGGAGCAGTACTTC.

Only one count was recorded for this clone. The chain uses TRBV2 and TRBJ1-1; the D gene is possibly TRBD1 (5 bases). The CDR3 contains 12 residues. The V end lost 5 bases, the J end lost 3 bases, and 7 bases lay between the germline ends. CDR1 and CDR2 from the germline V gene are SNHLY and FYNNEI. CDR3 sequence reads: CASSRGYTEAFF. The CDR3 nucleotides are TGTGCCAGCAGTCGGGGCTACACTGAAGCTTTCTTT.